This record covers a single TCR beta chain. Its antigen is unknown. The healthy adult donors were HIV-negative and reported no recent acute infections or vaccinations. This entry belongs to a study of shared clonotypes between healthy human individuals. Broader study findings: Compared with memory subsets, naive subsets generally had larger estimated richness. Generation probabilities were higher for clonotypes shared across all four sorted-subset donors than for unshared ones. With a few donors compared, approximately 5.5% of naive CD4 clonotypes were shared.

The CDR3 consists of 14 residues. CDR1 is LNHNV and CDR2 is YYDKDF in the germline V gene (reference sequence). J gave up 4 bases and V 5 bases, and 5 bases lay outside the gene matches. Sequencing was performed with immunoSEQ multiplex PCR; in TCRdb, only in-frame clones are kept and a portion is missing. The sample includes under 1,900,000 clones, 98% of them seen just once. The TCR originated in a man between 25 and 39 years old in good health. The chain carries TRBV15 and TRBJ2-7; 10 bases agree with TRBD2. The source material was naive CD4+ T cells sorted from blood. Indicated subset: CD45RA+ positively selected. The CDR3 sequence: CATSGSGREYEQYF. The CDR3 DNA follows: TGTGCCACCAGCGGGAGCGGGAGGGAATACGAGCAGTACTTC.